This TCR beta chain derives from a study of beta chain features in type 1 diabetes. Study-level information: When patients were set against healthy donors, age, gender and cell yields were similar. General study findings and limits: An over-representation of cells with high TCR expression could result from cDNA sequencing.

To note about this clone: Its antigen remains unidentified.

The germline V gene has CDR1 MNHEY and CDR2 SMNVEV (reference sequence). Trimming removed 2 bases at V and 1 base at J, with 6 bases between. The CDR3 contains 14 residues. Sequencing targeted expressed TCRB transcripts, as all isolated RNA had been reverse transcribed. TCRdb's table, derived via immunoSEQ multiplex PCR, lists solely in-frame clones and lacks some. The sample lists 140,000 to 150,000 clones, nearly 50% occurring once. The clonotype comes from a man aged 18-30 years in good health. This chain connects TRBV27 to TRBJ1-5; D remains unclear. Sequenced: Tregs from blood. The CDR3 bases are TGTGCCAGCAGTTTAACTTACAGCAATCAGCCCCAGCATTTT. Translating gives CASSLTYSNQPQHF.